This T cell receptor beta chain derives from a study of CD8 T cells in Susac syndrome. The germline V gene has CDR1 DFQATT and CDR2 SNEGSKA (reference sequence). The CDR3 is 12 amino acids. V lost 8 bases to trimming and J lost 5 bases, with 13 bases between them. An amount of RNA that ranged from roughly 0.45 to 1 ug was reverse transcribed with random hexamers. In TCRdb, the immunoSEQ multiplex PCR reads were re-called with MiXCR into one record per CDR3 protein. Of roughly 180,000 distinct CDR3 sequences listed, about 95% are singletons. Through negative isolation, CD4+ and CD8+ T cells were obtained, while TEMRA cells were enriched using FACS.

This clonotype was obtained from a human donor in good health. Input material: CD4+ T cells from PBMCs. The chain employs TRBV20-1 and TRBJ2-1; the D gene is possibly TRBD2 (5 bases). The CDR3 loop reads CSRVEGNNEQFF. The CDR3 region has the DNA TGCAGTAGAGTCGAGGGCAACAATGAGCAGTTCTTC.